This T cell receptor beta chain was recorded in a study of cytomegalovirus exposure and HLA in healthy donors. Study overall: When 300 to 400 donors were genotyped, about 86% of them were found to fall in the Caucasian-associated ancestry cluster.

Primers: 60 Vbeta forward and 13 Jbeta reverse. Assay: immunoSEQ multiplex PCR; the TCRdb copy retains only in-frame clones and omits some. This repertoire shows tens of thousands of clones, 75% to 85% found once; its top ten account for 51%. Per the germline V gene, CDR1 is GTSNPN and CDR2 is SVGIG (reference sequence). The CDR3 is 17 amino acids. The trim removed 1 base at V and 3 bases at J, leaving 13 bases unmatched. The sequence came from a man in his forties or fifties in good health and CMV-seropositive. The gene calls are TRBV30 and TRBJ2-3; TRBD2 agrees at 7 bases. Input material: PBMCs. The CDR3 reads CAWSGRGVRGRTDTQYF. The CDR3 DNA reads TGTGCCTGGAGTGGACGGGGGGTGAGAGGGAGGACAGATACGCAGTATTTT.